The following is a T cell receptor beta chain sequence with its context. Its target is not known. Time point specified: 2014-2015 season, 7 days after vaccination. This entry comes from a study of follicular helper T cells after annual influenza vaccination. General observations from the study: ICOS+CD38+ cTfh clonality tracked population frequency, and its change tracked circulating plasmablast change. Only roughly 10-20% of analyzed cells yielded productive TCRB sequences.

Trimming cost V 5 bases and J 5 bases, with 21 bases left between them. Germline assignment: CDR1 SEHNR and CDR2 FQNEAQ (reference sequence). This CDR3 region has 17 residues. Assay used: immunoSEQ multiplex PCR; TCRdb lists only in-frame clones, some missing. This table holds 8,500 to 9,000 clones, 70% to 90% found once. This chain joins TRBV7-9 and TRBJ2-2; D may be TRBD1 (6 bases). Sample: CXCR5+ CD38- circulating T follicular helper cells from blood, taken 7 days after influenza vaccination. Subset denoted: circulating Tfh, non-naive CD4+CXCR5+PD-1+ (ICOS+CD38+ or ICOS-CD38-). The clonotype comes from an adult who received the influenza vaccine. The CDR3 region is CASSPPPVAGDTGELFF. The CDR3 region has the DNA TGTGCCAGCAGCCCCCCCCCGGTGGCAGGGGATACCGGGGAGCTGTTTTTT. Full variable domain (remainder filled in from reference TRBV7-9 and TRBJ2-2): DTGVSQNPRHKITKRGQNVTFRCDPISEHNRLYWYRQTLGQGPEFLTYFQNEAQLEKSRLLSDRFSAERPKGSFSTLEIQRTEQGDSAMYLCASSPPPVAGDTGELFFGEGSRLTVL.